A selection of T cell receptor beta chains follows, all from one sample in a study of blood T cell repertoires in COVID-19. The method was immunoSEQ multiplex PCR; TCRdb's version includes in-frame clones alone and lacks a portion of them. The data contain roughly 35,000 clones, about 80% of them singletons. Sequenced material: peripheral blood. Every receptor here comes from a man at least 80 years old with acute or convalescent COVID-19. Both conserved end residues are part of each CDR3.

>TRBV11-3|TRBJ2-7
CASSLEDRDKASGQYF
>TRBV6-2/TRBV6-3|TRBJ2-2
CASSYSRAGELFF
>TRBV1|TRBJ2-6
CTSSNASLCTKRANVLTF
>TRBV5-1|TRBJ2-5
CASSSPGETQYF
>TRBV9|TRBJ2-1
CASSVATGTGYNEQFF
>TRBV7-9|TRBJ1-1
CASRQKVGLGMNTEAFF
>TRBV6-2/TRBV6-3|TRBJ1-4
CASSYSMTGGKLFF
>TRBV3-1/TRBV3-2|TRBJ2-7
CASSHTEDREGGYEQYF
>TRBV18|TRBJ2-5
CASSSRNRAGETQYF
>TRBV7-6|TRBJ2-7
CASSLELGWPQGYEQYF
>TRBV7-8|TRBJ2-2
CASSSHRGEDTGELFF
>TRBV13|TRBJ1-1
CASSLGGELSTEAFF
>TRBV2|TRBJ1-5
CASSERRSNQPQHF
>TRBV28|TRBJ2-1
CASSTSYNEQFF
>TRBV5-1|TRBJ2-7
CASSTGPRQEQYF
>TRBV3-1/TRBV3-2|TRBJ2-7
CASSPPGVMHEQYF
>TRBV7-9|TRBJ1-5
CASSLAGGPQHF
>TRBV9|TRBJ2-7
CASSGKRDSPGEQYF
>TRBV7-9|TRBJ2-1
CASSPRGHTLGDEQFF
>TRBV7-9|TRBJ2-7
CASSSWTGTGNEQYF
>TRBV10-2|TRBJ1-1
CASSGQGQRGAFF
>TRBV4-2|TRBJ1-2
CASSQVAIREYGYTF
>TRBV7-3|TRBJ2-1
CASSLTTGTRTYNEQFF
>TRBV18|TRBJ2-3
CASSPNGLAIPDTQYF
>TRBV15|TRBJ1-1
CATSRDQGTADF
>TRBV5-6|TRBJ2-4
CASSPDPGGGSNIQYF
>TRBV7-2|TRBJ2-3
CASSFLSGRAADTQYF
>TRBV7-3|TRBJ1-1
CASRLRGTDGNTEAFF
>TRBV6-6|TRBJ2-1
CASRPPGDSYNEQFF
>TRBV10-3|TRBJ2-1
CAISQGNEQFF
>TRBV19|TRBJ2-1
CASSGQGYNEQFF
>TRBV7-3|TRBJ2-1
CASSPRTSFTLRGNEQFF
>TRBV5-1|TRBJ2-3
CASSGGGRTDTQYF
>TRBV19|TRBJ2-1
CASSMGRGRINEQFF
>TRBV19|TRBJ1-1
CASSIQGTTEAFF
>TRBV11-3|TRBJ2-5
CASSSRGGDRGETQYF
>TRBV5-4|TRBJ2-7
CASSWGTSGVFSYEQYF
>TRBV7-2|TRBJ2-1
CASSLDGTSGGGEQFF
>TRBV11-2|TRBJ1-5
CASSLGVSQPQHF
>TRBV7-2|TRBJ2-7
CASSSGRGYEQYF
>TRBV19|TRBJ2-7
CASTYGTSRNPYEQYF
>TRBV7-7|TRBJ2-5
CASSLGGSPKESQYF
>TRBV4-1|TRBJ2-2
CASSPGPGLAGRNTGELSF
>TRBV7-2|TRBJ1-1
CASSLGAGLMNTEAFF
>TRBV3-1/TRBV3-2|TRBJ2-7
CASSYGQGAYEQYF
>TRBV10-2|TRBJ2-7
CASSESGTSGIYEQYF